Reported below is one T cell receptor beta chain. Reverse transcribed after extraction, RNA yielded cDNA as the sequencing template. Sequencing used immunoSEQ multiplex PCR; TCRdb keeps in-frame clones, though not all of them. The sample has fewer than 100,000 clones; about 64% are singletons. This entry belongs to a study of CD8+ T cells in alopecia areata. Treatment noted: oral pan-JAK inhibitor, 5-10 mg twice daily. CDR1 and CDR2 from the germline V gene are SEHNR and FQNEAQ (reference sequence). The V gene lost 1 base and the J gene lost 5 bases, with 11 bases spanning the gap. CDR3 size: 14 residues.

This clonotype originated in a human donor with alopecia areata. The sequences come from CD8+ T cells sorted from blood, collected at week 4, from a patient treated with tofacitinib. This chain connects TRBV7-9 to TRBJ1-1, with D tentatively TRBD1 (5 bases). CDR3 in DNA: TGTGCCAGCAGCTTAGTTCAGGGAAGTACTGAAGCTTTCTTT. Residues: CASSLVQGSTEAFF.